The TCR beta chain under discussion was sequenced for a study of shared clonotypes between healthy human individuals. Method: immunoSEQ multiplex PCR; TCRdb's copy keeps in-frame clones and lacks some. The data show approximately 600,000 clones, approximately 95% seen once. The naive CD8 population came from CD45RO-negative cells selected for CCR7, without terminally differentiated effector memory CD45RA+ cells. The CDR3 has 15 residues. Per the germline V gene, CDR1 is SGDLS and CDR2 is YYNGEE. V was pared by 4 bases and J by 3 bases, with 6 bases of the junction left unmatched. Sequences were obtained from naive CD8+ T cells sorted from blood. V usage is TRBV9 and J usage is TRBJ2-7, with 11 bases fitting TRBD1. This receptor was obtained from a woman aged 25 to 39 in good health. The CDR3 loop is CASSLGTGGGYEQYF. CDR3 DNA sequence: TGTGCCAGCAGCCTTGGGACAGGGGGAGGCTACGAGCAGTACTTC.